Shown below are 24 T cell receptor beta chains from a single sample sequenced in a study of vaccination and CD4 T cells after COVID-19. This sample's treatment: approximately nine-day PBMC culture with coronavirus spike peptide pools or control peptides (ViraFEST assay). The Oncomine TCR Beta short-read assay was what sequenced the DNA obtained from cultured CD4+ T cells. Using its own MiXCR run on the PCR reads, TCRdb lists one record per CDR3 protein. Of approximately 4,000 distinct CDR3 sequences listed, 15% to 20% are singletons. Their target antigens are unknown. Sample: CD4+ T cells from blood, cultured in vitro. The source of these receptors is a human donor who had recovered from COVID-19.

This chain links TRBV4-1 with TRBJ2-1; D is possibly TRBD1 (6 bases). V lost 3 bases to trimming and J lost 4 bases, with 16 bases between them. Looked up from germline, CDR1 is MGHRA and CDR2 is YSYEKL. The length of the CDR3 is 16 residues. CDR3 in amino acids: CASSQAGTSRYNEQFF. The CDR3 DNA follows: TGCGCCAGCAGCCAGGCCGGGACATCACGTTACAATGAGCAGTTCTTC.

This chain links TRBV5-1 with TRBJ1-1, with D possibly matching TRBD1 (6 bases). Looked up from germline, CDR1 is SGHRS and CDR2 is YFSETQ. Trimming stripped 5 bases from V and 1 base from J, with 9 bases between. The CDR3 is 13 amino acids. The CDR3 reads CASRRTENTEAFF. The CDR3 DNA follows: TGCGCCAGCAGGAGGACAGAGAACACTGAAGCTTTCTTT.

V gene TRBV30 combines with J gene TRBJ2-3, with D uncertain. V dropped 5 bases and J dropped 0 bases, with 9 bases sitting between them. The CDR3 extends over 13 amino acids. CDR1 GTSNPN and CDR2 SVGIG come from the germline V gene (reference sequence). The CDR3 region has the DNA TGTGCCTGGCGGAGTCCTAGCACAGATACGCAGTATTTT. It is translated as CAWRSPSTDTQYF.

The chain joins TRBV27 to TRBJ2-5; TRBD2 matches 12 bases. V lost 3 bases to trimming and J lost 5 bases; unmatched junction nucleotides: 4. This CDR3 contains 15 residues. CDR1 is MNHEY and CDR2 is SMNVEV in the germline V gene (reference sequence). The CDR3 nucleotides are TGTGCCAGCAGTTTCCTAGCGGGGGGGCGGGAGACCCAGTACTTC. Protein: CASSFLAGGRETQYF.

This clonotype is medium-sized (0.01 to 0.1%) within its sample. The chain has TRBV21-1 and TRBJ1-6; the table's D gene call, TRBD1, was not cross checked with the DNA. TRBV21-1 is listed as a pseudogene. The CDR3 is made up of 16 amino acids. CDR3: CASPLGGDRANSPLHF. DNA for the CDR3: TGTGCCAGCCCTCTCGGAGGGGACAGGGCGAATTCACCCCTCCACTTT.

Only a few counts were recorded for this clonotype. The gene calls are TRBV28 and TRBJ2-1, with D tentatively TRBD2 (6 bases). V dropped 8 bases and J dropped 6 bases, with 14 bases sitting between them. Germline V lookup: CDR1 MDHEN, CDR2 SYDVKM. This CDR3 contains 13 residues. CDR3 DNA sequence: TGTGCCAGCGATACCGGGACTGTCAATGAGCAGTTCTTC. This sequence encodes CASDTGTVNEQFF.

This clonotype was detected only a few times. The chain recombines TRBV18 with TRBJ1-1; D possibly corresponds to TRBD1 (6 bases). Germline loops: CDR1 KGHSH, CDR2 LQKENI. The CDR3 consists of 12 residues. V gave up 6 bases and J gave up 4 bases, with 9 bases separating them. CDR3 loop: CASSGGGTEAFF. DNA of the CDR3: TGTGCCAGCTCGGGGGGCGGCACTGAAGCTTTCTTT.

The rearrangement links TRBV11-3 to TRBJ2-2; 7 positions match TRBD2. This CDR3 spans 15 amino acids. V lost 5 bases and J lost 2; bases outside the gene matches: 5. Germline CDR1 and CDR2: SGHNT and YENEEA. CDR3 DNA sequence: TGTGCCAGCAGCAACGGGGGGTCCAACACCGGGGAGCTGTTTTTT. It codes for CASSNGGSNTGELFF.

In its sample, this clonotype was seen a few times. The J gene is TRBJ1-6, the V gene TRBV12-3 or TRBV12-4; no definite D call. The ends were cut back, 4 bases at V and 6 bases at J, with 10 bases in the middle. The CDR3 spans 14 residues. CDR3 in amino acids: CASSSSGSNSPLHF. The CDR3 DNA is TGTGCCAGCAGTTCATCGGGGTCTAATTCACCCCTCCACTTT.

This clonotype was detected only a few times. V and J are TRBV6-1 and TRBJ1-6, with D possibly being TRBD1 (5 bases). Germline CDR1 MNHNS, CDR2 SASEGT. The CDR3 runs to 18 residues. Trimming shortened V by 2 bases and J by 3 bases, and 17 bases separated the two germline ends. This CDR3 is CASSEPRETDFYNSPLHF. The CDR3 DNA reads as TGTGCCAGCAGTGAACCAAGGGAGACAGATTTCTATAATTCACCCCTCCACTTT.

This clonotype rates as medium-sized (0.01 to 0.1%). V gene TRBV25-1 combines with J gene TRBJ2-2; possibly TRBD2 for D (5 bases). From germline, CDR1 is MGHDK and CDR2 SYGVNS. V was trimmed by 8 bases and J by 7 bases, leaving 20 bases between them. This CDR3 is built from 15 residues. The CDR3 is CASGVPGLRGGELFF. The CDR3 region has the DNA TGTGCCAGCGGGGTCCCCGGCCTCCGGGGCGGGGAGCTGTTTTTT.

This clonotype is a singleton in its sample. The chain joins TRBV19 to TRBJ1-5, with TRBD1 matching over 7 bases. V shed 5 bases and J 6 bases; nucleotides not matched to a gene: 4. The CDR3 loop spans 13 amino acids. Germline CDR1 and CDR2: LNHDA and SQIVND (reference sequence). For the CDR3, the DNA is TGTGCCAGTAGTCTACAGGGGAGTCAGCCCCAGCATTTT. This translates into CASSLQGSQPQHF.

The V gene is TRBV5-5, the J gene TRBJ2-2; TRBD1 agrees at 7 bases. There are 14 residues in the CDR3. V was pared by 4 bases and J by 5 bases, with 5 bases of the junction left unmatched. Germline values: CDR1 SGHKS, CDR2 YYEKEE (reference sequence). The CDR3 nucleotides are TGTGCCAGCAGCCTAAGACAGGGAACCGGGGAGCTGTTTTTT. It yields the protein CASSLRQGTGELFF.

The rearrangement links TRBV29-1 to TRBJ2-3; D might be TRBD2 (6 bases). CDR1 and CDR2 from the germline V gene are SQVTM and ANQGSEA. Trimming removed 1 base at V and 3 bases at J, with 8 bases between. CDR3 length: 13 residues. This chain's CDR3 is CSVEVGGTDTQYF. CDR3 coding DNA: TGCAGCGTTGAAGTTGGGGGGACAGATACGCAGTATTTT.

In this sample, this clonotype is medium-sized. The CDR3: CASSRERGGSPLHF. CDR3 coding DNA: TGTGCCAGCAGCCGAGAAAGGGGAGGTTCACCCCTCCACTTT. The chain recombines TRBV12-3 or TRBV12-4 with TRBJ1-6, with D tentatively TRBD1 (5 bases). CDR3 size: 14 residues. V lost 6 bases and J 9 bases, leaving 15 bases between the germline ends.

CDR3 region: CASSPSYNEQFF. As DNA, the CDR3 is TGTGCCAGCTCACCATCCTACAATGAGCAGTTCTTC. The chain links TRBV18 to TRBJ2-1; D gene ambiguous. Trimming removed 2 bases from V and 1 base from J, with 0 bases in between. The V gene's germline CDR1 is KGHSH and CDR2 LQKENI. The CDR3 sequence is 12 residues long.

This clonotype has just a few counts. V is TRBV14 and J is TRBJ2-7, with a weak D call TRBD1 (5 bases). This CDR3 contains 14 residues. Trimming removed 1 base from V and 3 bases from J, with 10 bases in between. CDR1 and CDR2 (germline): SGHDN, FVKESK. CDR3 in amino acids: CASSQVPQGYEQYF. DNA for the CDR3: TGTGCCAGCAGCCAAGTACCGCAGGGCTACGAGCAGTACTTC. Complete variable domain (other parts from reference TRBV14 and TRBJ2-7): EAGVTQFPSHSVIEKGQTVTLRCDPISGHDNLYWYRRVMGKEIKFLLHFVKESKQDESGMPNNRFLAERTGGTYSTLKVQPAELEDSGVYFCASSQVPQGYEQYFGPGTRLTVT.

J is TRBJ1-5 and V is TRBV30, with D uncertain. The V end lost 2 bases, the J end lost 7 bases, and 9 bases lay between the germline ends. Germline V gene lookup returns CDR1 GTSNPN and CDR2 SVGIG (reference sequence). The CDR3 is made up of 12 amino acids. The CDR3 spells CAWSPQGQPQHF. The CDR3 nucleotides read TGTGCCTGGAGTCCACAAGGACAGCCCCAGCATTTT. The full variable domain, completed using reference TRBV30 and TRBJ1-5, is SQTIHQWPATLVQPVGSPLSLECTVEGTSNPNLYWYRQAAGRGLQLLFYSVGIGQISSEVPQNLSASRPQDRQFILSSKKLLLSDSGFYLCAWSPQGQPQHFGDGTRLSIL.

CDR3 nucleotides: TGTGCCAGCAGCCGGGGGCTAGCGGGGTTCACAGATACGCAGTATTTT. Residues: CASSRGLAGFTDTQYF. The chain uses TRBV14 and TRBJ2-3; 9 bases fit TRBD2. Per germline, CDR1 SGHDN and CDR2 FVKESK. Trimming removed 4 bases from V and 2 bases from J; junction bases left unmatched: 7. The CDR3 totals 16 residues. Full variable domain (remainder filled in from reference TRBV14 and TRBJ2-3): EAGVTQFPSHSVIEKGQTVTLRCDPISGHDNLYWYRRVMGKEIKFLLHFVKESKQDESGMPNNRFLAERTGGTYSTLKVQPAELEDSGVYFCASSRGLAGFTDTQYFGPGTRLTVL.

The CDR3 DNA reads as TGTGCTACCGGGACAGGCTACAATGAGCAGTTCTTC. It is translated as CATGTGYNEQFF. This rearrangement joins TRBV12-5 to TRBJ2-1, with 8 bases aligning to TRBD1. Germline assignment: CDR1 LGHNT and CDR2 FRNRAP. CDR3 length: 12 residues. Trimming cost V 10 bases and J 3 bases; bases outside gene matches: 2.

This clonotype was counted between two and nine times. The V and J genes are TRBV6-4 and TRBJ2-4, with D possibly matching TRBD1 (6 bases). Trimming cost V 4 bases and J 3 bases, with 13 bases left between them. The CDR3 runs 15 residues. Germline CDR1 reads MRHNA; CDR2 reads SNTAGT. The CDR3 loop reads CASSGPRDIKNIQYF. Here the CDR3 DNA reads TGTGCCAGCAGTGGCCCACGGGACATCAAAAACATTCAGTACTTC.

The genes are TRBV20-1 and TRBJ2-3; tentatively, D is TRBD2 (6 bases). Germline values: CDR1 DFQATT, CDR2 SNEGSKA (reference sequence). CDR3 length: 14 residues. Trimming took off 6 bases at V and 3 bases at J, with 16 bases between the two ends. For the CDR3, the DNA is TGCAGTGCCCGGCAGGGAGGATGGACAGATACGCAGTATTTT. Translation gives CSARQGGWTDTQYF.

By frequency in the sample, this clonotype is medium-sized. This chain uses TRBV25-1 with TRBJ1-2; D is uncertain. Per germline, CDR1 MGHDK and CDR2 SYGVNS. The CDR3 runs to 15 residues. Trimming took off 3 bases at V and 2 bases at J, with 13 bases between the two ends. The CDR3 sequence: CASSEPTAGNYGYTF. The CDR3 bases are TGTGCCAGCAGTGAGCCGACCGCGGGGAACTATGGCTACACCTTC.

By its share, this clonotype is medium-sized (0.01 to 0.1%). The J gene is TRBJ1-2, the V gene TRBV29-1, with 9 nucleotides matching TRBD1. CDR3 length equals 14 residues. J was trimmed by 4 bases and V by 4 bases; bases with no gene match: 7. CDR1 SQVTM and CDR2 ANQGSEA come from the germline V gene. CDR3 in DNA: TGCAGCGTTGCGGTCGAGGGACAGGGCTATGGCTACACCTTC. This sequence encodes CSVAVEGQGYGYTF. Supplemented by reference TRBV29-1 and TRBJ1-2, the full variable domain reads SAVISQKPSRDICQRGTSLTIQCQVDSQVTMMFWYRQQPGQSLTLIATANQGSEATYESGFVIDKFPISRPNLTFSTLTVSNMSPEDSSIYLCSVAVEGQGYGYTFGSGTRLTVV.